This T cell receptor beta chain was recorded in a study of T cell responses to AZD1222 COVID-19 vaccine. Study in general: The study pooled second doses at about 4 or about 12 weeks.

In regard to this clone: What it recognizes is unknown.

Findings and caveats of the study: Only a handful of individuals given AZD1222 were seropositive at baseline.

This CDR3 is built from 14 residues. V shed 1 base and J shed 1 base, with 8 bases lying between them. CDR1 is SGHAT and CDR2 is FQNNGV in the germline V gene. Only in-frame clones appear in the TCRdb table, and some are missing; sequencing was by immunoSEQ multiplex PCR. This table has tens of thousands of clones, 88% appearing once. This TCR derives from an adult in good health. The sequences come from peripheral blood, collected on day 0 of AZD1222 vaccination. The chain links TRBV11-2 to TRBJ2-7; D not certain. The CDR3 DNA reads TGTGCCAGCAGCTTAGGTGTGACATCCTACGAGCAGTACTTC. The encoded protein is CASSLGVTSYEQYF.